This T cell receptor beta chain was documented in a study of control samples from healthy donors and cancer patients (dated by TCRdb to 2018 to 2021). The method was the immunoSEQ multiplex PCR assay. Drawn from immuneACCESS, this table holds only the in-frame rearrangements with V and J called that TCRdb kept. Clones are partly lost; checked studies trace under half to an unresolved V gene and leave the rest unexplained. Here the sample has roughly 40,000 clones; around nine tenths occur a single time. The ten most abundant clones make up roughly 3.5% of the sample. As to this clone: Its target antigen remains unknown. Per-base quality was not reported, and no clone a single base away is much larger than it.

The CDR3 spans 15 residues, from the cysteine through the phenylalanine. The DNA shown is the 45-base CDR3, in frame from base 1. Deletion took 0 bases off V and 7 bases off J, with a span of 16 bases between the germline ends. From the germline V gene, CDR1 is MGHRA and CDR2 is YSYEKL. Sequencing input: blood. The sequence derives from a woman aged 50 to 60 in good health. The rearranged segments are TRBV4-1 and TRBJ2-7; the D gene is unclear. The CDR3 reads as follows: CASSQEVQWGGEQYF. The sequenced DNA is TGCGCCAGCAGCCAAGAAGTGCAGTGGGGTGGAGAGCAGTACTTC.